The rows below give T cell receptor beta chains drawn from one sample of a study of T cell responses to AZD1222 COVID-19 vaccine. Assay: immunoSEQ multiplex PCR; the TCRdb copy retains only in-frame clones and omits some. The sample holds some 140,000 clones, roughly 84% seen once. The sample here was peripheral blood, taken on day 0 of AZD1222 vaccination. The receptor source for this set is an adult in good health. The CDR3 runs from the conserved cysteine through the conserved F or W. D genes are given only for firm matches. Part of the rows lack a size; the others show once, few, many or a class for expanded clones.

V gene,D gene,J gene,clone size,CDR3 DNA,CDR3 protein
TRBV30,TRBD1,TRBJ1-2,.,TGTGCCTGGACACCACAGGGGACGGGCTATGGCTACACCTTC,CAWTPQGTGYGYTF
TRBV5-6,TRBD1,TRBJ1-2,.,TGTGCCAGCAGCTCCATTAACAGGGGGGACTATGGCTACACCTTC,CASSSINRGDYGYTF
TRBV3-1/TRBV3-2,.,TRBJ1-1,many,TGTGCCACGGTTAATTCCGGGGCGGAAGCTTTCTTT,CATVNSGAEAFF
TRBV9,TRBD1,TRBJ1-2,.,TGTGCCAGCAGCGCCGGGACAGGACAGAACTATGGCTACACCTTC,CASSAGTGQNYGYTF
TRBV28,.,TRBJ1-4,.,TGTGCCAGCAGTTTATCTGAAAAACTGTTTTTT,CASSLSEKLFF
TRBV27,.,TRBJ1-1,.,TGTGCCAGCAGCCCCAAATGGCGCATGAACACTGAAGCTTTCTTT,CASSPKWRMNTEAFF
TRBV11-2,TRBD1,TRBJ2-5,.,TGTGCCAGCAGCTTAACCCGGACAGGATTAGAGACCCAGTACTTC,CASSLTRTGLETQYF
TRBV25-1,.,TRBJ1-3,once,TGTGCCAGCAGTGAATCTAGCTCTGGAAACACCATATATTTT,CASSESSSGNTIYF
TRBV6-5,.,TRBJ1-6,.,TGTGCCAGCAGTTACTCGAGCGGGTCCTATAATTCACCCCTCCACTTT,CASSYSSGSYNSPLHF
TRBV5-6,TRBD1,TRBJ1-3,.,TGTGCCAGCAGCTTGACAGGGGGGCGAGGAATTGGAAACACCATATATTTT,CASSLTGGRGIGNTIYF
TRBV7-9,.,TRBJ1-4,.,TGTGCCAGCAGCCGCAGTCCAGGAGGGGGAAGCGAAAAACTGTTTTTT,CASSRSPGGGSEKLFF
TRBV5-4,.,TRBJ2-2,once,TGTGCCAGCAGCTTACTAGACACCACCGGGGAGCTGTTTTTT,CASSLLDTTGELFF
TRBV24-1,TRBD2,TRBJ2-2,.,TGTGCCACCAGTGATCCTGGCCTGAGCGGGGGGTCGAACACCGGGGAGCTGTTTTTT,CATSDPGLSGGSNTGELFF
TRBV28,TRBD1,TRBJ1-3,.,TGTGCCAGCAGCCCCCGGACAGGGGAAAACACCATATATTTT,CASSPRTGENTIYF
TRBV28,TRBD1,TRBJ1-5,.,TGTGCCAGCAGTTACCGGGACAGGGGGTTGTCGATCAATCAGCCCCAGCATTTT,CASSYRDRGLSINQPQHF
TRBV28,TRBD1,TRBJ1-5,once,TGTGCCAGCAGTTTAAGGTCCGCAGGGGGGTCTAATCAGCCCCAGCATTTT,CASSLRSAGGSNQPQHF
TRBV27,.,TRBJ2-7,.,TGTGCCAGCAGTTTAGAACAGGGCTACTCCTACGAGCAGTACTTC,CASSLEQGYSYEQYF
TRBV5-6,TRBD1,TRBJ2-1,.,TGTGCCAGCAGCTTAATGGGACAGGGGTTTTATGAGCAATTCTTC,CASSLMGQGFYEQFF
TRBV5-6,TRBD1,TRBJ1-4,.,TGTGCCAGCAGCATTGGGACAGGGAGTGAAAAACTGTTTTTT,CASSIGTGSEKLFF
TRBV28,.,TRBJ1-5,.,TGTGCCAGCAGTCCTAGGACTCGGGGCAGCAATCAGCCCCAGCATTTT,CASSPRTRGSNQPQHF
TRBV3-1/TRBV3-2,.,TRBJ2-7,.,TGTGCCAGCAGCCACACACCTTACGAGCAGTACTTC,CASSHTPYEQYF
TRBV4-2,.,TRBJ1-2,.,TGTGCCAGCAGCCAAGATAGTGACAGATCCTATGGCTACACCTTC,CASSQDSDRSYGYTF
TRBV5-1,.,TRBJ1-3,.,TGCGCCAGCAGCTTGTGGTGCAAACTCTACTATTTT,CASSLWCKLYYF
TRBV5-4,.,TRBJ1-2,once,TGTGCCAGCACCATCTCCAGGGCGGCCTATGGCTACACCTTC,CASTISRAAYGYTF
TRBV24-1,.,TRBJ1-5,once,TGTGCTACCTCGGCGGCGGGGGGTAGCAATCAGCCCCAGCATTTT,CATSAAGGSNQPQHF
TRBV6-1,.,TRBJ1-4,.,TGTGCCAGCAGTGAGTTCTCGGGAACTAATGAAAAACTGTTTTTT,CASSEFSGTNEKLFF
TRBV28,.,TRBJ2-7,.,TGTGCCAGCAGTATCTGGTCCTACCAAAACTTCTACGAGCAGTACTTC,CASSIWSYQNFYEQYF
TRBV6-5,TRBD1,TRBJ1-2,.,TGTGCCAGCAGTTACTCTGGGCAGGGGGGTGGCTACACCTTC,CASSYSGQGGGYTF
TRBV3-1/TRBV3-2,.,TRBJ2-7,.,TGTGCCAGCAGCCAAGCGCAGGGCGAGGGGGAGCAGTACTTC,CASSQAQGEGEQYF
TRBV24-1,TRBD1,TRBJ2-2,many,TGTGCCACCAGTACCGGGACAGGCGACACCGGGGAGCTGTTTTTT,CATSTGTGDTGELFF
TRBV2,.,TRBJ1-5,.,TGTGCCAGCAGAGGGCCCGGGAGCTCTAGCAATCAGCCCCAGCATTTT,CASRGPGSSSNQPQHF
TRBV7-6,.,TRBJ1-2,.,TGTGCCAGCAGCCAAGGGGCTCGGGGGAGGGCAAACTATGGCTACACCTTC,CASSQGARGRANYGYTF
TRBV19,.,TRBJ2-1,.,TGTGCCAGTAGTATAATCGGCTACACTCCCCACAATGGGCAGTTCTTC,CASSIIGYTPHNGQFF
TRBV12-5,TRBD1,TRBJ2-7,.,TGTGCTAGTGCCGAGACAGGGAGCCCCTACGAGCAGTACTTC,CASAETGSPYEQYF
TRBV11-2,.,TRBJ2-2,few,TGTGCCAGCAGCTTGACTAACACCGGGGAGCTGTTTTTT,CASSLTNTGELFF
TRBV5-1,.,TRBJ1-4,many,TGCGCCAGCAGCGAGCGAGTCCGGGACACCGAAAAACTGTTTTTT,CASSERVRDTEKLFF
TRBV10-2,.,TRBJ1-1,.,TGCGCCAGCAGCCAGGGAGCTGAAGCTTTCTTT,CASSQGAEAFF
TRBV12-3/TRBV12-4,.,TRBJ1-1,once,TGTGCCAGCAGTTTAGGAGGGGTTGAAGCTTTCTTT,CASSLGGVEAFF
TRBV29-1,.,TRBJ1-1,.,TGCAGCGTTGGACGGGGGAACACTGAAGCTTTCTTT,CSVGRGNTEAFF
TRBV3-1/TRBV3-2,TRBD1,TRBJ1-1,.,TGTGCCAGCAGCCGGAAAGGGGGCTATGACACTGAAGCTTTCTTT,CASSRKGGYDTEAFF
TRBV28,.,TRBJ1-2,.,TGTGCCAGCAGTTTAGGAGGGGGTTATGGCTACACCTTC,CASSLGGGYGYTF
TRBV5-6,TRBD1,TRBJ1-6,.,TGTGCCAGCAGCTTGGAACAGGGGGACTCACCCCTCCACTTT,CASSLEQGDSPLHF
TRBV28,.,TRBJ2-3,.,TGTGCCAGCAGTTCCCGGGTGAGAGATACGCAGTATTTT,CASSSRVRDTQYF